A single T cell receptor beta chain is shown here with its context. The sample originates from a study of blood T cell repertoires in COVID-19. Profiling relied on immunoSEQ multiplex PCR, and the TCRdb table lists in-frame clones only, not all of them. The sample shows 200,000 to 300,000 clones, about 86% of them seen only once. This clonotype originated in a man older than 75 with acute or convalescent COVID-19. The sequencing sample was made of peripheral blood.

CDR3 sequence: CATKSTGETDTQYF. CDR3 in DNA: TGTGCCACCAAGTCTACGGGAGAGACAGATACGCAGTATTTT. The chain links TRBV24-1 to TRBJ2-3; D may be TRBD2 (6 bases). CDR1 is KGHDR and CDR2 is SFDVKD in the germline V gene. V lost 8 bases, J lost 3 bases, and 14 bases lay in between. This CDR3 contains 14 residues.